These T cell receptor beta chains were read from a single sample in a study of control samples from healthy donors and cancer patients. Libraries were prepared by immunoSEQ multiplex PCR; TCRdb keeps only in-frame clonotypes and omits some of them. The repertoire holds around 140,000 clones, with more than 85% as singletons. The sample taken for sequencing was blood. These receptors originate from a man under 40 in good health. Each CDR3 is given with its conserved first and last residue. The order of the fields is V gene, J gene, D gene, clone size, CDR3 protein, CDR3 DNA. The D gene is left open where the match is weak. Part of the rows lack a size; the others show once, few, many or a class for expanded clones.

v_call: TRBV29-1; j_call: TRBJ1-2; d_call: TRBD1; clone_size: once; cdr3_aa: CSVEDSTGVYGYTF; cdr3_nt: TGCAGCGTTGAAGACTCTACAGGGGTTTATGGCTACACCTTC
v_call: TRBV6-2/TRBV6-3; j_call: TRBJ2-3; d_call: TRBD2; clone_size: -; cdr3_aa: CASSYFRLAGATDTQYF; cdr3_nt: TGTGCCAGCAGTTACTTTAGACTAGCGGGGGCCACAGATACGCAGTATTTT
v_call: TRBV29-1; j_call: TRBJ1-1; d_call: -; clone_size: -; cdr3_aa: CSVGKTENTEAFF; cdr3_nt: TGCAGCGTTGGTAAGACAGAGAACACTGAAGCTTTCTTT
v_call: TRBV7-9; j_call: TRBJ1-4; d_call: -; clone_size: -; cdr3_aa: CASSSTGTRGEKLFF; cdr3_nt: TGTGCCAGCAGCTCTACCGGGACAAGGGGTGAAAAACTGTTTTTT
v_call: TRBV23-1; j_call: TRBJ1-1; d_call: TRBD1; clone_size: once; cdr3_aa: CASRSAGGKAFF; cdr3_nt: TGCGCCAGCAGGTCGGCAGGGGGTAAGGCTTTCTTT
v_call: TRBV7-8; j_call: TRBJ2-2; d_call: TRBD1; clone_size: -; cdr3_aa: CASNHRDRNTGELFF; cdr3_nt: TGTGCCAGCAACCACCGGGACAGGAACACCGGGGAGCTGTTTTTT
v_call: TRBV2; j_call: TRBJ1-2; d_call: -; clone_size: -; cdr3_aa: CASRPGTRVGYTF; cdr3_nt: TGTGCCAGCAGACCCGGAACCAGGGTTGGCTACACCTTC
v_call: TRBV19; j_call: TRBJ2-7; d_call: -; clone_size: -; cdr3_aa: CASTLYYEQYF; cdr3_nt: TGTGCCAGCACCCTCTACTACGAGCAGTACTTC
v_call: TRBV5-3; j_call: TRBJ1-1; d_call: TRBD1; clone_size: -; cdr3_aa: CARTAQSGTGGSDTEAFF; cdr3_nt: TGTGCCAGAACCGCACAATCCGGGACAGGGGGCTCGGACACTGAAGCTTTCTTT
v_call: TRBV28; j_call: TRBJ2-1; d_call: -; clone_size: once; cdr3_aa: CASTFWGNNEQFF; cdr3_nt: TGTGCCAGCACCTTTTGGGGGAACAATGAGCAGTTCTTC
v_call: TRBV7-9; j_call: TRBJ1-2; d_call: -; clone_size: few; cdr3_aa: CASSLEGWATMLDGYTF; cdr3_nt: TGTGCCAGCAGCTTAGAAGGGTGGGCCACCATGCTAGATGGCTACACCTTC
v_call: TRBV6-5; j_call: TRBJ1-5; d_call: -; clone_size: -; cdr3_aa: CASTGIRNQPQHF; cdr3_nt: TGTGCCAGCACTGGGATTCGCAATCAGCCCCAGCATTTT
v_call: TRBV9; j_call: TRBJ1-2; d_call: -; clone_size: -; cdr3_aa: CASSGRQIPNYGYTF; cdr3_nt: TGTGCCAGCAGCGGGAGACAGATCCCCAACTATGGCTACACCTTC
v_call: TRBV5-1; j_call: TRBJ1-1; d_call: -; clone_size: -; cdr3_aa: CASSSPPLNTEAFF; cdr3_nt: TGCGCCAGCAGCTCTCCTCCACTGAACACTGAAGCTTTCTTT
v_call: TRBV13; j_call: TRBJ1-1; d_call: -; clone_size: -; cdr3_aa: CASSWDNRVNTEAFF; cdr3_nt: TGTGCCAGCAGCTGGGACAACCGAGTGAACACTGAAGCTTTCTTT